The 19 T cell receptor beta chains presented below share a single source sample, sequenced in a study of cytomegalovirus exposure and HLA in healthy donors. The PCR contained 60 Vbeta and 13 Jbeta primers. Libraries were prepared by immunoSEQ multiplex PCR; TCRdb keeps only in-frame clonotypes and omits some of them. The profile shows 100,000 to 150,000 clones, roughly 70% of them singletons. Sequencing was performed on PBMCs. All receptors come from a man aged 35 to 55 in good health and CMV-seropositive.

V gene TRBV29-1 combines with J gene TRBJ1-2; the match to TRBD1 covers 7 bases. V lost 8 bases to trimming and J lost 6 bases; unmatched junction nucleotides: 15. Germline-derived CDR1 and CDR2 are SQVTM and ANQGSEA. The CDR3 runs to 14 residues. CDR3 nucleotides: TGCAGCTCCACTATAGGACAGGAAGGGAATGGCTACACCTTC. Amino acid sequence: CSSTIGQEGNGYTF.

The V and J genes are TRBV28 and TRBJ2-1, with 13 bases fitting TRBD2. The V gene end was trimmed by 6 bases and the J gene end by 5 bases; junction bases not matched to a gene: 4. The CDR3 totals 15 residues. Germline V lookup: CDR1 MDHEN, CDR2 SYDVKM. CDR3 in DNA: TGTGCCAGCAGAAGAGGGACTAGCGGGAACAATGAGCAGTTCTTC. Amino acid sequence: CASRRGTSGNNEQFF.

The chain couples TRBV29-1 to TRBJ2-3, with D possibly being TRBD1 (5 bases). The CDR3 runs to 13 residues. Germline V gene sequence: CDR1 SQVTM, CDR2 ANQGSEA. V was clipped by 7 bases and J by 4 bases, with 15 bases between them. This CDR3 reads CSAEPGLADTQYF. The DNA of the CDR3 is TGCAGCGCCGAGCCAGGGTTAGCAGATACGCAGTATTTT.

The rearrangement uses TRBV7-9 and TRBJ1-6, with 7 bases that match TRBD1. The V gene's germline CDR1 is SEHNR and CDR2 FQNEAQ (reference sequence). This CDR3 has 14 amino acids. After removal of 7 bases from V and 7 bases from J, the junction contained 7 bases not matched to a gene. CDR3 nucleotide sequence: TGTGCCAGCACCCGGGACAGACTAAATTCACCCCTCCACTTT. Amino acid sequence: CASTRDRLNSPLHF. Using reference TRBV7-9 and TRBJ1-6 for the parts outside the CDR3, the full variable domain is DTGVSQNPRHKITKRGQNVTFRCDPISEHNRLYWYRQTLGQGPEFLTYFQNEAQLEKSRLLSDRFSAERPKGSFSTLEIQRTEQGDSAMYLCASTRDRLNSPLHFGNGTRLTVT.

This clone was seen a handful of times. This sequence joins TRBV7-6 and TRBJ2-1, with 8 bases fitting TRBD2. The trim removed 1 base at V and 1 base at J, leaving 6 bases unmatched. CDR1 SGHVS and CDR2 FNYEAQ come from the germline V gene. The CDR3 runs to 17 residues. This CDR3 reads CASSLGLSGGSYNEQFF. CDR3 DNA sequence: TGTGCCAGCAGCTTAGGGTTGAGCGGGGGATCCTACAATGAGCAGTTCTTC.

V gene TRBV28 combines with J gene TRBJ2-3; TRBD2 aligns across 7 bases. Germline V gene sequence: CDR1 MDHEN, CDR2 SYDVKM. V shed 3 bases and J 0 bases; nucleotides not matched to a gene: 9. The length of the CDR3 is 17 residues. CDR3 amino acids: CASSLGGGGPSTDTQYF. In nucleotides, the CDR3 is TGTGCCAGCAGTTTGGGTGGCGGGGGTCCTAGCACAGATACGCAGTATTTT.

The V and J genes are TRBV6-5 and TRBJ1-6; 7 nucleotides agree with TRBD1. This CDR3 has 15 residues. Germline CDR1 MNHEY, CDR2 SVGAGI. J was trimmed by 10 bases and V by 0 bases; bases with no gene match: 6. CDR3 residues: CASSYSRQGYSPLHF. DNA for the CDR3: TGTGCCAGCAGTTACTCTAGACAGGGTTACTCACCCCTCCACTTT.

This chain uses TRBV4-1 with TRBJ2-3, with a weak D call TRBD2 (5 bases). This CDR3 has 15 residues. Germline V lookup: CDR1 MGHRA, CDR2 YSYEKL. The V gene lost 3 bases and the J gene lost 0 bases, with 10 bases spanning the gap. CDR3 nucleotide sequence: TGCGCCAGCAGCCAGGTCGGGGTTAGCACAGATACGCAGTATTTT. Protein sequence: CASSQVGVSTDTQYF.

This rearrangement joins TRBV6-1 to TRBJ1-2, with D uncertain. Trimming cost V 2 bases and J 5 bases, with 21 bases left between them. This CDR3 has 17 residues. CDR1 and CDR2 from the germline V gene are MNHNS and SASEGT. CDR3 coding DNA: TGTGCCAGCAGTGAACATCTGGCGGTCCCCTTAAAATATGGCTACACCTTC. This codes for CASSEHLAVPLKYGYTF.

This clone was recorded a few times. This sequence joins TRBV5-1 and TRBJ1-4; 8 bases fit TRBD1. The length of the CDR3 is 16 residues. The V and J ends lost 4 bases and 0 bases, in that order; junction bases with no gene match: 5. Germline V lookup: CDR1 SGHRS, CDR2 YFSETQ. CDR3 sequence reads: CASSPLGQATNEKLFF. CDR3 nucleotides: TGCGCCAGCAGCCCCTTGGGACAGGCAACTAATGAAAAACTGTTTTTT.

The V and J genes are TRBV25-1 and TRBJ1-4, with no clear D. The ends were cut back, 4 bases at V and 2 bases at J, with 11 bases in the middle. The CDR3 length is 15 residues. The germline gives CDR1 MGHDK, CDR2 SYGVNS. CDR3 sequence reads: CASSVLGGTNEKLFF. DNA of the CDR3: TGTGCCAGCAGTGTACTAGGCGGTACTAATGAAAAACTGTTTTTT.

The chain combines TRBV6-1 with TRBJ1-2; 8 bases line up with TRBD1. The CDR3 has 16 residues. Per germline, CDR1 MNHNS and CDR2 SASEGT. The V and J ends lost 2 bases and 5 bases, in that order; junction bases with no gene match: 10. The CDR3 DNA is TGTGCCAGCAGTGAATGGTTGGGACAGGTAAGATATGGCTACACCTTC. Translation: CASSEWLGQVRYGYTF.

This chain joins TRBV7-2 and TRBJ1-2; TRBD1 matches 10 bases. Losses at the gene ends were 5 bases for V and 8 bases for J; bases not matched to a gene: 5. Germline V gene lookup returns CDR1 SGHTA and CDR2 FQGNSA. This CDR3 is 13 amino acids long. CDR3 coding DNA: TGTGCCAGCAGCCGACAGGGGGCGGGAGGCTACACCTTC. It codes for CASSRQGAGGYTF.

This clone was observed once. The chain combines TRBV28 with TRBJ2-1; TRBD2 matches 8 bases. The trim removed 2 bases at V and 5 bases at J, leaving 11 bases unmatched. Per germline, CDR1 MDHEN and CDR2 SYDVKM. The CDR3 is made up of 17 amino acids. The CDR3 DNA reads TGTGCCAGCAGTTTAATTTACCGAAGCGGGAGAAACAATGAGCAGTTCTTC. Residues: CASSLIYRSGRNNEQFF.

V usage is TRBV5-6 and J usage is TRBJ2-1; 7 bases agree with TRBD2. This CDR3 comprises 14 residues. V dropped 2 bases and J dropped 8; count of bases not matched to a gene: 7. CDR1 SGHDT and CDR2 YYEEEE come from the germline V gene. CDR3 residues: CASSLRGVGYEQFF. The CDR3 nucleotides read TGTGCCAGCAGCTTACGGGGGGTCGGCTATGAGCAGTTCTTC.

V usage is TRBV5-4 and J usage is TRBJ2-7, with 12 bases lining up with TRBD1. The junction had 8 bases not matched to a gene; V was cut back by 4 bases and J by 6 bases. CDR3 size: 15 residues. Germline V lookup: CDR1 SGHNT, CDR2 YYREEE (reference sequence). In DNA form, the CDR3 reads TGTGCCAGCAGCCTCGGGACAGGGGGCCTCCTCGAGCAGTACTTC. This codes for CASSLGTGGLLEQYF.

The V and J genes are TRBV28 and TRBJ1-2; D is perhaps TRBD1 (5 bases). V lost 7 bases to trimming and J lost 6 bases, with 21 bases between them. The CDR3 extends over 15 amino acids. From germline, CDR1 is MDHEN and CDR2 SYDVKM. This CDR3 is CASTVGGPASNGYTF. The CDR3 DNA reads TGTGCCAGCACCGTCGGGGGACCGGCATCCAATGGCTACACCTTC.

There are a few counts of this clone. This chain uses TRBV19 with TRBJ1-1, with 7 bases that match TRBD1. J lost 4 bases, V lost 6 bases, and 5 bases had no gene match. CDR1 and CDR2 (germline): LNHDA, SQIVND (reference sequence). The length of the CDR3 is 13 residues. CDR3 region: CASRQGGLTEAFF. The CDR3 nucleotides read TGTGCCAGTAGGCAGGGGGGTCTCACTGAAGCTTTCTTT.

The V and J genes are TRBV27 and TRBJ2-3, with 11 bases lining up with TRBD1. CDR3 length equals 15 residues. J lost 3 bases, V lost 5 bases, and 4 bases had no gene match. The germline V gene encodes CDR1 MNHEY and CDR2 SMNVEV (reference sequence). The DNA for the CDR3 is TGTGCCAGCAGTCCCGGGACAGGGGGGACAGATACGCAGTATTTT. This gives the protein CASSPGTGGTDTQYF.